This entry lists 18 T cell receptor beta chains sequenced from one sample in a study of read filtering for tumor transcriptome and immune sequencing. From about 400 ng of RNA, a library with molecular barcoded alpha/delta and beta/gamma adaptors was made. Each CDR3 protein gets one entry after TCRdb re-called the reads with MiXCR. The data contain 85,000 or so distinct CDR3 sequences, roughly an eighth of them singletons. Sequencing used a population of CD138-negative cells sorted from bone marrow. The receptors here all came from a donor over 35 with multiple myeloma.

This clonotype was seen a few times. V usage is TRBV2 and J usage is TRBJ2-5, with TRBD2 as a possible D gene (5 bases). With 5 bases removed from V and 2 bases from J, the gap between germline ends came to 9 bases. The CDR3 has 13 residues. Germline CDR1 SNHLY, CDR2 FYNNEI. CDR3 sequence reads: CASSRTPQETQYF. CDR3 sequence (DNA): TGTGCCAGCAGTCGGACTCCACAAGAGACCCAGTACTTC.

This clonotype was counted many times. The chain links TRBV20-1 to TRBJ2-7; TRBD2 is a possible D gene (6 bases). The CDR3 covers 15 residues. Germline-derived CDR1 and CDR2 are DFQATT and SNEGSKA (reference sequence). Trimming cost V 3 bases and J 4 bases, with 19 bases left between them. The CDR3 protein is CSASGSPGGTYEQYF. As DNA, the CDR3 is TGCAGTGCTAGTGGGTCCCCCGGCGGGACTTACGAGCAGTACTTC.

At least ten counts were recorded for this clonotype. This sequence joins TRBV5-1 and TRBJ2-3; D not resolved. The CDR3 sequence is 13 residues long. Germline lookup yields CDR1 SGHRS and CDR2 YFSETQ. V lost 4 bases and J 2 bases, leaving 8 bases between the germline ends. The CDR3 sequence is CASSRDFTDTQYF. As DNA, the CDR3 is TGCGCCAGCAGCAGGGATTTCACAGATACGCAGTATTTT.

In this sample, this clonotype turned up many times. The chain recombines TRBV9 with TRBJ2-1, with 9 bases identical to TRBD2. CDR1 is SGDLS, CDR2 YYNGEE, per germline. The V segment lost 3 bases and the J segment 3 bases; nucleotides outside the gene matches: 4. The CDR3 has 15 amino acids. CDR3: CASSAYSGSYNEQFF. The CDR3, as DNA: TGTGCCAGCAGCGCGTATAGCGGGAGCTACAATGAGCAGTTCTTC.

This clonotype was recorded at least ten times. The V call is TRBV18, the J call TRBJ1-1; D not certain. The germline V gene encodes CDR1 KGHSH and CDR2 LQKENI. This CDR3 has 15 amino acids. The V end lost 3 bases, the J end lost 0 bases, and 11 bases lay between the germline ends. In nucleotides, the CDR3 is TGTGCCAGCTCACCCCCGGGAGGAGTGAACACTGAAGCTTTCTTT. This gives the protein CASSPPGGVNTEAFF.

A note on this clonotype: This may be a read error: a much more frequent sequence differs by one nucleotide. The chain is built from TRBV5-1 and TRBJ2-3; no firm D call. This CDR3 is 11 amino acids long. Germline loops: CDR1 SGHRS, CDR2 YFSETQ. CDR3 sequence: CASKVSDTPYF. CDR3 sequence (DNA): TGCGCCAGCAAAGTATCAGATACGCCGTATTTT. The full variable domain, completed using reference TRBV5-1 and TRBJ2-3, is KAGVTQTPRYLIKTRGQQVTLSCSPISGHRSVSWYQQTPGQGLQFLFEYFSETQRNKGNFPGRFSGRQFSNSRSEMNVSTLELGDSALYLCASKVSDTPYFGPGTRLTVL.

There are a few counts of this clonotype. The genes are TRBV12-3 or TRBV12-4 and TRBJ2-3, with D unclear. The CDR3 runs 11 residues. Trimming stripped 5 bases from V and 6 bases from J, with 6 bases between. The CDR3 sequence is CASSPRDTQYF. CDR3 DNA sequence: TGTGCCAGCAGTCCCCGGGATACGCAGTATTTT.

This clonotype has at least ten counts. This chain connects TRBV29-1 to TRBJ2-3; 7 bases are a match to TRBD2. V shed 4 bases and J 3 bases; nucleotides not matched to a gene: 7. CDR1 and CDR2 (germline): SQVTM, ANQGSEA. This CDR3 spans 14 amino acids. Written as DNA, the CDR3 is TGCAGCGTTGGACGGAGACTAGCTACAGATACGCAGTATTTT. It codes for CSVGRRLATDTQYF.

The table lists this clonotype with many counts. The chain has TRBV28 and TRBJ2-7; TRBD1 aligns across 9 bases. J lost 2 bases, V lost 2 bases, and 4 bases had no gene match. Per germline, CDR1 MDHEN and CDR2 SYDVKM. The CDR3 extends over 15 amino acids. This CDR3 is CASSLPGTGTYEQYF. The CDR3, as DNA: TGTGCCAGCAGTTTACCCGGGACAGGGACCTACGAGCAGTACTTC.

The table lists this clonotype with many counts. The chain uses TRBV28 and TRBJ2-5, with D hard to call. Between the trimmed V and J ends, which lost 7 bases and 6 bases, there was a span of 15 bases. The CDR3 covers 13 residues. Germline loops: CDR1 MDHEN, CDR2 SYDVKM. The CDR3 region has the DNA TGTGCCAGCAACGAGAAGCTGCGGAAGACCCAGTACTTC. This sequence encodes CASNEKLRKTQYF.

The rearrangement uses TRBV29-1 and TRBJ1-2; possibly TRBD1 for D (6 bases). Per the germline V gene, CDR1 is SQVTM and CDR2 is ANQGSEA. CDR3 size: 14 residues. Trimming took 7 bases from V and 6 from J, leaving 21 bases between them. This chain's CDR3 is CSEKHSRTDHGYTF. CDR3 DNA: TGCAGCGAGAAACACTCCAGGACAGATCATGGCTACACCTTC.

This clonotype was observed many times. The rearrangement joins TRBV5-1 to TRBJ1-5, with D possibly being TRBD1 (5 bases). Germline values: CDR1 SGHRS, CDR2 YFSETQ. There are 13 residues in the CDR3. Trimming removed 0 bases from V and 7 bases from J, with 8 bases in between. The CDR3 loop is CASSLEGAQPQHF. In nucleotides, the CDR3 is TGCGCCAGCAGCTTGGAAGGGGCGCAGCCCCAGCATTTT.

This clonotype was observed many times. The chain is built from TRBV30 and TRBJ1-4; no clear D. The germline V and J ends were trimmed by 7 bases and 6 bases, with 15 bases remaining between them. Germline V CDR1 and CDR2: GTSNPN, SVGIG (reference sequence). There are 13 residues in the CDR3. The CDR3 sequence is CASHPDLDEKLFF. Here the CDR3 DNA reads TGTGCCTCCCATCCGGACCTTGATGAAAAACTGTTTTTT.

The chain couples TRBV9 to TRBJ2-7; D is uncertain. Germline V gene sequence: CDR1 SGDLS, CDR2 YYNGEE. The CDR3 covers 16 residues. V lost 3 bases and J 2 bases, leaving 18 bases between the germline ends. The CDR3 DNA follows: TGTGCCAGCAGCGCAGAATCAGCGCGTGAAACCTACGAGCAGTACTTC. This encodes CASSAESARETYEQYF.

This clonotype was picked up one time. A single base separates this from a much larger clone, so it may be a read error. The chain joins TRBV29-1 to TRBJ2-1; TRBD1 matches at 8 bases. Losses at the gene ends were 5 bases for V and 6 bases for J; bases not matched to a gene: 9. Germline V lookup: CDR1 SQVTM, CDR2 ANQGSEA. CDR3 length: 14 amino acids. The CDR3 protein is CSVFRGTGGNEQFF. CDR3 sequence (DNA): TGCAGCGTTTTCAGGGGCACAGGGGGCAATGAGCAGTTCTTC.

This clonotype appeared many times. The gene calls are TRBV9 and TRBJ2-5; the match to TRBD2 covers 7 bases. Germline V gives CDR1 SGDLS, CDR2 YYNGEE. V lost 3 bases, J lost 4 bases, and 9 bases stayed unmatched. This CDR3 is built from 15 residues. The CDR3 loop is CASSATGRGGETQYF. The DNA of the CDR3 is TGTGCCAGCAGCGCTACAGGACGCGGGGGAGAGACCCAGTACTTC.

This clonotype was detected many times. The rearrangement uses TRBV7-9 and TRBJ1-1; no definite D call. The CDR3 is 12 amino acids. The V gene's germline CDR1 is SEHNR and CDR2 FQNEAQ (reference sequence). Trimming left V 3 bases short and J 2 bases short, with 4 bases between. The CDR3 sequence is CASSFGNTEAFF. Here the CDR3 DNA reads TGTGCCAGCAGCTTCGGAAACACTGAAGCTTTCTTT.

This clonotype occurred many times. The rearrangement uses TRBV5-1 and TRBJ1-1; 7 bases match TRBD1. V dropped 0 bases and J dropped 4; count of bases not matched to a gene: 6. Germline-derived CDR1 and CDR2 are SGHRS and YFSETQ. CDR3 length equals 15 residues. The CDR3, as DNA: TGCGCCAGCAGCTTGGACCGACAGGGAGGCACTGAAGCTTTCTTT. This encodes CASSLDRQGGTEAFF.